Below, 22 T cell receptor beta chains from the same sample are listed, as sequenced in a study of CD8 T cells in Susac syndrome. About 0.5 to 1 ug RNA was reverse transcribed with random hexamers. Via MiXCR, TCRdb re-called the immunoSEQ multiplex PCR reads, giving one row per CDR3 protein. The sample includes about 69,000 distinct CDR3 sequences, 95% of them seen just once. Sequenced input: CD8+ T cells from PBMCs. These receptors were collected from a human donor in good health.

This clonotype was found once. The rearrangement uses TRBV27 and TRBJ2-7, with 9 bases matching TRBD2. This CDR3 comprises 14 residues. Trimming removed 7 bases from V and 6 bases from J; junction bases left unmatched: 10. The germline V gene encodes CDR1 MNHEY and CDR2 SMNVEV (reference sequence). The chain's CDR3 is CASNLAGPLGEQYF. DNA of the CDR3: TGTGCCAGCAACCTAGCGGGGCCCCTAGGCGAGCAGTACTTC.

The chain is built from TRBV27 and TRBJ2-7; 8 positions agree with TRBD2. Looked up from germline, CDR1 is MNHEY and CDR2 is SMNVEV (reference sequence). This CDR3 has 15 amino acids. The V segment lost 6 bases and the J segment 3 bases; nucleotides outside the gene matches: 10. The CDR3 DNA sequence: TGTGCCAGCAGCCAATCGGGGGGGAGGAACTACGAGCAGTACTTC. Amino acid sequence: CASSQSGGRNYEQYF.

The rearrangement uses TRBV20-1 and TRBJ2-7; D perhaps matches TRBD1 (7 bases). Germline assignment: CDR1 DFQATT and CDR2 SNEGSKA (reference sequence). This CDR3 has 15 amino acids. V lost 6 bases and J 2 bases, leaving 20 bases between the germline ends. CDR3 in amino acids: CSAPPTGRSAYEQYF. In nucleotides, the CDR3 is TGCAGTGCCCCCCCGACAGGGAGGTCTGCCTACGAGCAGTACTTC.

V usage is TRBV12-5 and J usage is TRBJ2-1; 7 positions agree with TRBD1. CDR1 LGHNT and CDR2 FRNRAP come from the germline V gene. This CDR3 is 14 amino acids long. Trimming cost V 5 bases and J 5 bases; bases outside gene matches: 6. In DNA, the CDR3 is TGTGCTAGTGGTCTCGCAACAGGGGACAATGAGCAGTTCTTC. It encodes CASGLATGDNEQFF.

The chain uses TRBV6-4 and TRBJ2-1, with D perhaps TRBD1 (6 bases). The ends were cut back, 2 bases at V and 7 bases at J, with 12 bases in the middle. The CDR3 contains 14 residues. Germline V gene lookup returns CDR1 MRHNA and CDR2 SNTAGT. CDR3 protein: CASSDETGGNEQFF. In DNA form, the CDR3 reads TGTGCCAGCAGTGACGAGACAGGCGGAAATGAGCAGTTCTTC.

The rearrangement links TRBV15 to TRBJ2-1; no definite D call. The CDR3 covers 14 residues. Trimming left V 3 bases short and J 7 bases short, with 13 bases between. Germline V CDR1 and CDR2: LNHNV, YYDKDF (reference sequence). CDR3 in amino acids: CATSSDPNGNEQFF. In DNA form, the CDR3 reads TGTGCCACCAGCAGCGACCCCAATGGAAATGAGCAGTTCTTC.

The chain links TRBV30 to TRBJ1-1; D is undetermined. Germline CDR1 and CDR2: GTSNPN and SVGIG (reference sequence). V dropped 8 bases and J dropped 0 bases, with 10 bases sitting between them. This CDR3 has 12 residues. The CDR3 spells CAMVWVNTEAFF. The CDR3 DNA follows: TGTGCCATGGTGTGGGTGAACACTGAAGCTTTCTTT.

This clonotype was observed once. The CDR3 loop is CASSAASGTGYEQYF. In nucleotides, the CDR3 is TGTGCCAGCAGCGCCGCGTCCGGGACGGGCTACGAGCAGTACTTC. The chain is built from TRBV5-4 and TRBJ2-7; either TRBD1 or TRBD2 may fit D (5 bases each). Germline CDR1 SGHNT, CDR2 YYREEE (reference sequence). Trimming removed 4 bases at V and 3 bases at J, with 17 bases between. CDR3 length: 15 residues.

This chain uses TRBV7-9 with TRBJ2-7; D is possibly TRBD2 (5 bases). Trimming removed 5 bases from V and 7 bases from J, with 18 bases in between. The germline V gene encodes CDR1 SEHNR and CDR2 FQNEAQ (reference sequence). This CDR3 contains 14 residues. The CDR3 coding sequence is TGTGCCAGCAGCCGGGATAGGGTACTGGGTGAGCAGTACTTC. Amino acid sequence: CASSRDRVLGEQYF.

The chain combines TRBV29-1 with TRBJ2-1, with a possible D match to TRBD2 (5 bases). The ends were cut back, 7 bases at V and 7 bases at J, with 11 bases in the middle. The CDR3 contains 11 residues. Germline values: CDR1 SQVTM, CDR2 ANQGSEA. As DNA, the CDR3 is TGCAGCGAACGGAGAGGGAATGAGCAGTTCTTC. This encodes CSERRGNEQFF.

This clonotype turned up a few times. The V and J genes are TRBV4-3 and TRBJ1-2; D is unresolved. V was trimmed by 0 bases and J by 6 bases, leaving 17 bases between them. The CDR3 spans 16 residues. The V gene's germline CDR1 is LGHNA and CDR2 YSLEER. CDR3 residues: CASSQEWGQVVNGYTF. CDR3 nucleotide sequence: TGCGCCAGCAGCCAAGAATGGGGTCAGGTGGTTAATGGCTACACCTTC.

The chain uses TRBV28 and TRBJ2-2; D unresolved. This CDR3 comprises 12 residues. The V gene's germline CDR1 is MDHEN and CDR2 SYDVKM. The V and J ends lost 4 bases and 9 bases respectively, with 9 bases between them. The CDR3 DNA reads TGTGCCAGCAGTTACCCGGAGAGGGAGCTGTTTTTT. Its translation: CASSYPERELFF.

The chain links TRBV7-9 to TRBJ1-2, with D maybe TRBD1 (5 bases). V dropped 5 bases and J dropped 4 bases, with 14 bases sitting between them. This CDR3 spans 14 amino acids. Looked up from germline, CDR1 is SEHNR and CDR2 is FQNEAQ (reference sequence). The CDR3 nucleotides read TGTGCCAGCAGCGATAACCCGGGGGGCTATGGCTACACCTTC. Its protein product is CASSDNPGGYGYTF.

This chain uses TRBV7-9 with TRBJ2-7; maybe TRBD2 (5 bases). Germline V gene lookup returns CDR1 SEHNR and CDR2 FQNEAQ (reference sequence). V dropped 4 bases and J dropped 2 bases, with 12 bases sitting between them. This CDR3 contains 14 residues. CDR3 nucleotides: TGTGCCAGCAGCTCTAACCTAGCCCCCTACGAGCAGTACTTC. Protein product: CASSSNLAPYEQYF.

The genes are TRBV6-2 or TRBV6-3 and TRBJ1-1; D remains unclear. The CDR3 covers 19 residues. Trimming cost V 0 bases and J 1 base, with 21 bases left between them. CDR1 MNHEY and CDR2 SVGEGT come from the germline V gene. CDR3 coding DNA: TGTGCCAGCAGTTACTCGATATTCGGCAGGAGCGTAACGAACACTGAAGCTTTCTTT. It codes for CASSYSIFGRSVTNTEAFF.

V and J are TRBV29-1 and TRBJ2-4; D is ambiguous. Germline V CDR1 and CDR2: SQVTM, ANQGSEA. V lost 7 bases to trimming and J lost 6 bases, with 13 bases between them. This CDR3 is 12 amino acids long. The CDR3 reads CSAALDGNIQYF. As DNA, the CDR3 is TGCAGCGCTGCACTGGACGGAAACATTCAGTACTTC.

The chain uses TRBV7-9 and TRBJ1-2, with D maybe TRBD1 (5 bases). The CDR3 runs 13 residues. The germline gives CDR1 SEHNR, CDR2 FQNEAQ (reference sequence). V lost 10 bases and J lost 0, with 12 bases in between. The CDR3 nucleotides read TGTGCCACAAAGACAGAAGCTAACTATGGCTACACCTTC. Protein product: CATKTEANYGYTF.

The chain is built from TRBV28 and TRBJ2-2; D is perhaps TRBD2 (7 bases). Deletions cut 5 bases from V and 6 bases from J, with 13 bases between. The CDR3 is 14 amino acids. Germline loops: CDR1 MDHEN, CDR2 SYDVKM. CDR3 DNA sequence: TGTGCCAGCAGTGAGGGGGGGTCGCCCGGGGAGCTGTTTTTT. As protein: CASSEGGSPGELFF.

The V and J genes are TRBV24-1 and TRBJ2-3; 8 nucleotides line up with TRBD1. V was clipped by 3 bases and J by 1 base; unmatched bases: 2. Germline lookup yields CDR1 KGHDR and CDR2 SFDVKD. The CDR3 has 15 residues. The CDR3 DNA sequence: TGTGCCACCAGTGATACAGGGGGTCGCACAGATACGCAGTATTTT. As protein: CATSDTGGRTDTQYF.

V and J are TRBV28 and TRBJ1-4, with a weak D call TRBD1 (5 bases). The CDR3 length is 15 residues. Trimming left V 5 bases short and J 8 bases short, with 18 bases between. Per the germline V gene, CDR1 is MDHEN and CDR2 is SYDVKM. CDR3 in DNA: TGTGCCAGCAGTCCGGTCCTTCGGGGGGGGGAAAAACTGTTTTTT. Translating it yields CASSPVLRGGEKLFF.

The V and J genes are TRBV27 and TRBJ1-4; the match to TRBD1 covers 7 bases. CDR1 and CDR2 (germline): MNHEY, SMNVEV (reference sequence). The V segment lost 5 bases and the J segment 7 bases; nucleotides outside the gene matches: 7. The CDR3 runs to 14 residues. Written as DNA, the CDR3 is TGTGCCAGCAGTCAGACAGGGCTAAGTGAAAAACTGTTTTTT. Protein sequence: CASSQTGLSEKLFF.

The chain's CDR3 is CAWSVTQETQYF. The DNA for the CDR3 is TGTGCCTGGAGTGTAACCCAAGAGACCCAGTACTTC. The chain is built from TRBV30 and TRBJ2-5; D is undetermined. V lost 0 bases and J 1 base, leaving 3 bases between the germline ends. The CDR3 is made up of 12 amino acids. From germline, CDR1 is GTSNPN and CDR2 SVGIG (reference sequence).